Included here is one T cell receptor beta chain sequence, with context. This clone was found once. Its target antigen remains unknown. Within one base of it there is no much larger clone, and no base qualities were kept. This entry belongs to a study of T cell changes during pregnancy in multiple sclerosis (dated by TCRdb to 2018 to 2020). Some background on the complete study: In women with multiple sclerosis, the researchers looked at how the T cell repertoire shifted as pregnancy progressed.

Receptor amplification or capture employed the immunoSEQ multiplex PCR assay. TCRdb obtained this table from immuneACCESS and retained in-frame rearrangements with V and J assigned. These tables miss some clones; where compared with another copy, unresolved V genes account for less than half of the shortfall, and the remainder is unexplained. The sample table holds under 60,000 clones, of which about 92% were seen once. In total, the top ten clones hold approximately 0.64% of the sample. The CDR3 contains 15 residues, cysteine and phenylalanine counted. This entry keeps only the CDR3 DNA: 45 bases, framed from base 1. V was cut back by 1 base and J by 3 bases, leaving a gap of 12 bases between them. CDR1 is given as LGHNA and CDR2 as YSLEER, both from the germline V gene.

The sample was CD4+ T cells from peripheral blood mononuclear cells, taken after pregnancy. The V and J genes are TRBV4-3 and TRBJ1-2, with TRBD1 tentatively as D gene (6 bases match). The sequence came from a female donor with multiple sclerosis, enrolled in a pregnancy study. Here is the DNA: TGCGCCAGCAGCCAAGCCCCGGACAGCTACTATGGCTACACCTTC. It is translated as CASSQAPDSYYGYTF.